These T cell receptor beta chains were read from a single sample in a study of blood T cell repertoires in COVID-19. Measured with immunoSEQ multiplex PCR; TCRdb has only the in-frame clones, and not every one. The sample has approximately 200,000 clones, approximately 90% seen once. Input material: peripheral blood. The source of these receptors is a man between 25 and 39 years old with COVID-19, enrolled during active disease. CDR3s include the opening cysteine and the closing phenylalanine or tryptophan. The order of the fields is J gene, V gene, D gene, clone size, CDR3 protein, CDR3 DNA. D genes are given only for firm matches. Size tells how often a clone was seen (once, few, many) or the class of an expanded clone, and some rows leave it out.

TRBJ1-4 TRBV27 TRBD1 - CASSLRTGSNEKLFF TGTGCCAGCAGTTTACGGACAGGGAGTAATGAAAAACTGTTTTTT
TRBJ1-1 TRBV7-9 TRBD1 - CASSSGGLGGSPTF TGTGCCAGCAGCTCAGGGGGGCTGGGGGGAAGTCCCACCTTT
TRBJ1-2 TRBV18 TRBD1 - CASSPRTGGVYGYTF TGTGCCAGCTCACCACGCACAGGGGGCGTCTATGGCTACACCTTC
TRBJ2-7 TRBV28 TRBD2 - CASSSPAGGLYEQYF TGTGCCAGCAGTTCCCCAGCGGGAGGCCTCTACGAGCAGTACTTC
TRBJ2-7 TRBV19 TRBD1 - CASSMGTGVGQYF TGTGCCAGTAGTATGGGGACAGGCGTGGGGCAGTACTTC
TRBJ2-3 TRBV2 TRBD2 - CASQSGGAVGDTQYF TGTGCCAGCCAGAGCGGGGGGGCCGTAGGTGATACGCAGTATTTT
TRBJ1-5 TRBV2 - - CASTPLGNQPQHF TGTGCCAGCACCCCATTAGGCAATCAGCCCCAGCATTTT
TRBJ2-1 TRBV24-1 - - CATSDRDTDEQFF TGTGCCACCAGTGACCGGGACACCGATGAGCAGTTCTTC
TRBJ2-5 TRBV7-2 - once CASSLGRGRIQETQYF TGTGCCAGCAGCTTAGGTCGGGGGAGGATACAAGAGACCCAGTACTTC
TRBJ1-3 TRBV3-1/TRBV3-2 - - CASSQDAGSGNTIYF TGTGCCAGCAGCCAAGATGCGGGTTCTGGAAACACCATATATTTT
TRBJ2-1 TRBV10-3 - - CAISETLTSPGEQFF TGTGCCATCAGTGAGACACTAACTAGTCCTGGGGAGCAGTTCTTC
TRBJ1-5 TRBV30 - - CAWSFQGGGNQPQHF TGTGCCTGGAGTTTTCAGGGAGGAGGCAATCAGCCCCAGCATTTT
TRBJ2-7 TRBV28 - - CASCKWAEQYF TGTGCCAGCTGCAAATGGGCCGAGCAGTACTTC
TRBJ2-5 TRBV9 TRBD2 - CASSIHQTSGGVQETQYF TGTGCCAGCAGCATACACCAAACTAGCGGGGGGGTCCAAGAGACCCAGTACTTC
TRBJ2-7 TRBV6-5 TRBD2 few CASSPRLAGYYEQYF TGTGCCAGCAGTCCCCGACTAGCGGGGTACTACGAGCAGTACTTC